Listed below are T cell receptor beta chains from one sample, sequenced in a study of shared clonotypes between healthy human individuals. Only in-frame clones appear in the TCRdb table, and some are missing; sequencing was by immunoSEQ multiplex PCR. The sample consists of about 2.2 million clones, just under 95% of them appearing once. Specimen: naive CD8+ T cells from PBMCs. The receptors were sampled from a man aged 18 to 29 in good health. Some clones in this sample may be carry-over from other donors' samples. The CDR3 runs from the conserved cysteine through the conserved F or W. Fields, in order: J gene, D gene, clone size, V gene, CDR3 DNA, CDR3 protein. A D gene is named only where the DNA matches it firmly. Clone size is given for some rows only: seen once, a few or many times, or a class if the clone is expanded.

j_call: TRBJ2-1
d_call: TRBD2
clone_size: -
v_call: TRBV5-4
cdr3_nt: TGTGCCAGCAGCTTGAAGCGGGAGTCCCACAATGAGCAGTTCTTC
cdr3_aa: CASSLKRESHNEQFF

j_call: TRBJ2-1
d_call: TRBD1
clone_size: -
v_call: TRBV19
cdr3_nt: TGTGCCAGTAGTATTGAGGGGACAGGCTACAATGAGCAGTTCTTC
cdr3_aa: CASSIEGTGYNEQFF

j_call: TRBJ2-7
d_call: -
clone_size: -
v_call: TRBV27
cdr3_nt: TGTGCCAGCAGTTTAAGGGGTTCAAGTCTCGAGCAGTACTTC
cdr3_aa: CASSLRGSSLEQYF

j_call: TRBJ2-2
d_call: -
clone_size: -
v_call: TRBV2
cdr3_nt: TGTGCCAGCAGTGAAGCGGGCCAGAACCCCCCGAACACCGGGGAGCTGTTTTTT
cdr3_aa: CASSEAGQNPPNTGELFF

j_call: TRBJ2-2
d_call: TRBD2
clone_size: -
v_call: TRBV9
cdr3_nt: TGTGCCAGCAGCGGCCGACTAGCGGGAGTGCGGACCGGGGAGCTGTTTTTT
cdr3_aa: CASSGRLAGVRTGELFF

j_call: TRBJ2-2
d_call: -
clone_size: -
v_call: TRBV25-1
cdr3_nt: TGTGCCAGCAGTGATTTCTACGGGGAGCTGTTTTTT
cdr3_aa: CASSDFYGELFF

j_call: TRBJ2-1
d_call: -
clone_size: -
v_call: TRBV19
cdr3_nt: TGTGCCAGTAGTATACGAAGTCCCAATGAGCAGTTCTTC
cdr3_aa: CASSIRSPNEQFF

j_call: TRBJ1-1
d_call: -
clone_size: once
v_call: TRBV7-8
cdr3_nt: TGTGCCAGCGTACAGCGACGGGGGCTCACTGAAGCTTTCTTT
cdr3_aa: CASVQRRGLTEAFF

j_call: TRBJ1-2
d_call: -
clone_size: -
v_call: TRBV7-2
cdr3_nt: TGTGCCAGCAGCCCAACATCTAACTATGGCTACACCTTC
cdr3_aa: CASSPTSNYGYTF

j_call: TRBJ2-7
d_call: TRBD1
clone_size: -
v_call: TRBV27
cdr3_nt: TGTGCCAGCAGGGGGGTAACAGGGGGCCCATACGAGCAGTACTTC
cdr3_aa: CASRGVTGGPYEQYF

j_call: TRBJ1-1
d_call: TRBD1
clone_size: -
v_call: TRBV19
cdr3_nt: TGTGCCAGTAGTAAGGACAGGGGGAGGATTTGGACTGAAGCTTTCTTT
cdr3_aa: CASSKDRGRIWTEAFF

j_call: TRBJ2-7
d_call: TRBD2
clone_size: -
v_call: TRBV7-9
cdr3_nt: TGTGCCAGCAGCTTAGGGAGCGGGGGCGGTGCCTACGAGCAGTACTTC
cdr3_aa: CASSLGSGGGAYEQYF

j_call: TRBJ2-3
d_call: -
clone_size: -
v_call: TRBV7-3
cdr3_nt: TGTGCCAGCAGCTTCATCGGGACAGATACGCAGTATTTT
cdr3_aa: CASSFIGTDTQYF

j_call: TRBJ1-5
d_call: -
clone_size: -
v_call: TRBV28
cdr3_nt: TGTGCCAGCCGCCGGGCTGCCGGTAGCAATCAGCCCCAGCATTTT
cdr3_aa: CASRRAAGSNQPQHF

j_call: TRBJ2-7
d_call: TRBD1
clone_size: -
v_call: TRBV11-2
cdr3_nt: TGTGCCAGCAGCTTAGTCCGGGACAGGGGAGCTCCCGAGCAGTACTTC
cdr3_aa: CASSLVRDRGAPEQYF

j_call: TRBJ1-1
d_call: -
clone_size: -
v_call: TRBV6-1
cdr3_nt: TGTGCCAGCATTGGGGGCCGCAACACTGAAGCTTTCTTT
cdr3_aa: CASIGGRNTEAFF

j_call: TRBJ2-5
d_call: -
clone_size: -
v_call: TRBV23-1
cdr3_nt: TGCGCCAGCAGTCCACGGACCGGGGAGACCCAGTACTTC
cdr3_aa: CASSPRTGETQYF